These 12 T cell receptor beta chains were all obtained from the same sample, sequenced in a study of radiotherapy plus CTLA-4 blockade in lung cancer. The method was immunoSEQ multiplex PCR; TCRdb's version includes in-frame clones alone and lacks a portion of them. The repertoire includes roughly 93,000 clones, about 81% of them detected once, and about 3.5% sits in the top ten. The sample in question was peripheral blood, obtained from a patient treated with radiotherapy plus ipilimumab. These receptors were taken from a human donor with non-small cell lung cancer who had a partial response to radiotherapy plus ipilimumab.

The CDR3 reads CASSQVLVIAANTEAFF. CDR3 in DNA: TGCGCCAGCAGCCAAGTACTGGTTATCGCTGCCAACACTGAAGCTTTCTTT. V gene TRBV4-1 combines with J gene TRBJ1-1; no firm D call. The germline gives CDR1 MGHRA, CDR2 YSYEKL. V gave up 1 base and J gave up 2 bases, with 17 bases separating them. The CDR3 is made up of 17 amino acids.

The V call is TRBV5-4, the J call TRBJ2-7, with 8 bases matching TRBD1. The V segment lost 2 bases and the J segment 6 bases; nucleotides outside the gene matches: 10. CDR1 is SGHNT, CDR2 YYREEE, per germline (reference sequence). The CDR3 spans 15 residues. CDR3 in DNA: TGTGCCAGCAGCTTCCAGGGGGCCATTAGCGCCGAGCAGTACTTC. This encodes CASSFQGAISAEQYF. Combining the CDR3 with reference TRBV5-4 and TRBJ2-7 gives the whole variable domain ETGVTQSPTHLIKTRGQQVTLRCSSQSGHNTVSWYQQALGQGPQFIFQYYREEENGRGNFPPRFSGLQFPNYSSELNVNALELDDSALYLCASSFQGAISAEQYFGPGTRLTVT.

In its sample, this clone was seen a few times. The genes are TRBV4-2 and TRBJ2-7, with 7 nucleotides matching TRBD2. After removal of 6 bases from V and 7 bases from J, the junction contained 15 bases not matched to a gene. From germline, CDR1 is LGHNA and CDR2 YNFKEQ. This CDR3 spans 15 amino acids. In DNA form, the CDR3 reads TGTGCCAGCAGGGGCGGGACTACGGGACTGAGGGAGCAGTACTTC. Translated: CASRGGTTGLREQYF.

The rearrangement links TRBV7-3 to TRBJ1-5; perhaps TRBD1 as D (6 bases). Germline loops: CDR1 SGHTA, CDR2 FQGTGA. Trimming removed 2 bases at V and 6 bases at J, with 17 bases between. This CDR3 has 16 amino acids. CDR3 residues: CASSLGLQGGGQPQHF. CDR3 nucleotide sequence: TGTGCCAGCAGCTTAGGTCTACAGGGAGGGGGTCAGCCCCAGCATTTT.

V gene TRBV27 combines with J gene TRBJ2-3; weak D call: TRBD2 (5 bases). CDR1 is MNHEY and CDR2 is SMNVEV in the germline V gene (reference sequence). With 5 bases removed from V and 11 bases from J, the gap between germline ends came to 11 bases. This CDR3 spans 11 amino acids. Written as DNA, the CDR3 is TGTGCCAGCAGTGAGGGTCTAAAGCAGTATTTT. It yields the protein CASSEGLKQYF.

The chain recombines TRBV19 with TRBJ2-7; 7 bases map to TRBD1. The CDR3 has 14 residues. CDR1 and CDR2 (germline): LNHDA, SQIVND (reference sequence). V shed 5 bases, J shed 9 bases, and the junction held 13 bases outside the gene matches. CDR3 in amino acids: CASSSPGQTRAQYF. As DNA, the CDR3 is TGTGCCAGTAGTTCGCCGGGACAGACACGCGCGCAGTACTTC.

The chain employs TRBV28 and TRBJ2-1; D may be TRBD2 (5 bases). CDR3 length: 13 amino acids. Germline values: CDR1 MDHEN, CDR2 SYDVKM. The V gene lost 6 bases and the J gene lost 2 bases, with 8 bases spanning the gap. CDR3 residues: CASRGAAYNEQFF. As DNA, the CDR3 is TGTGCCAGCAGGGGAGCCGCCTACAATGAGCAGTTCTTC.

This clone was seen only once. This sequence joins TRBV4-2 and TRBJ2-3, with TRBD2 identical over 8 bases. The CDR3 is 16 residues long. Trimming took 4 bases from V and 1 from J; bases not matched to a gene: 7. Germline V CDR1 and CDR2: LGHNA, YNFKEQ. The CDR3 nucleotides are TGTGCCAGCAGCCCCCTGACGGGGGGGGGCACAGATACGCAGTATTTT. It codes for CASSPLTGGGTDTQYF.

The rearrangement joins TRBV15 to TRBJ2-7; TRBD1 agrees at 9 bases. V lost 7 bases to trimming and J lost 4 bases; unmatched junction nucleotides: 5. The CDR3 runs to 13 residues. CDR1 and CDR2 (germline): LNHNV, YYDKDF (reference sequence). CDR3 nucleotide sequence: TGTGCCACCATCCGGGACAGGGCTTACGAGCAGTACTTC. It is translated as CATIRDRAYEQYF.

The chain joins TRBV18 to TRBJ1-2, with TRBD1 matching over 7 bases. V lost 3 bases and J lost 6; bases outside the gene matches: 1. This CDR3 is 12 amino acids long. Germline V gene sequence: CDR1 KGHSH, CDR2 LQKENI. The CDR3: CASSPTGNGYTF. In DNA form, the CDR3 reads TGTGCCAGCTCACCGACAGGGAATGGCTACACCTTC. Complete variable domain (other parts from reference TRBV18 and TRBJ1-2): NAGVMQNPRHLVRRRGQEARLRCSPMKGHSHVYWYRQLPEEGLKFMVYLQKENIIDESGMPKERFSAEFPKEGPSILRIQQVVRGDSAAYFCASSPTGNGYTFGSGTRLTVV.

The V and J genes are TRBV28 and TRBJ2-5; 9 bases are shared with TRBD1. V gave up 4 bases and J gave up 5 bases; unmatched junction bases: 11. CDR1 and CDR2 from the germline V gene are MDHEN and SYDVKM. CDR3 length: 16 residues. The CDR3 reads CASSSPGQGSMETQYF. The CDR3 bases are TGTGCCAGCAGTTCACCGGGACAGGGCTCGATGGAGACCCAGTACTTC.

This clone has just one count. The gene calls are TRBV11-2 and TRBJ1-1; D possibly corresponds to TRBD1 (5 bases). Between the trimmed V and J ends, which lost 0 bases and 11 bases, there was a span of 10 bases. CDR3 size: 12 residues. Looked up from germline, CDR1 is SGHAT and CDR2 is FQNNGV. The CDR3 DNA reads as TGTGCCAGCAGCTTAGATTGGGGGGGGGCTTTCTTT. It specifies CASSLDWGGAFF.